This TCR beta chain was identified during a study of vaccination and CD4 T cells after COVID-19. Treatment reported: approximately 11-day PBMC culture with coronavirus spike peptide pools or control peptides (ViraFEST assay). With the Oncomine TCR Beta short-read assay, DNA from cultured CD4+ T cells was sequenced. One entry per CDR3 protein results from TCRdb running MiXCR on the PCR reads. The table shows 15,000 to 20,000 distinct CDR3 sequences, with 55% to 85% occurring only once. CDR1 DFQATT and CDR2 SNEGSKA come from the germline V gene (reference sequence). V was cut by 3 bases and J by 8 bases, with 16 bases left in between. This CDR3 contains 13 residues. To note about this clonotype: Its antigen is as yet unknown.

The rearrangement links TRBV20-1 to TRBJ1-2; the D gene is possibly TRBD1 (6 bases). The sample comprised CD4+ T cells from blood, cultured in vitro. This TCR was sampled from a human donor who had recovered from COVID-19. The CDR3: CSASPTGTGGYTF. CDR3 nucleotide sequence: TGCAGTGCTAGCCCAACAGGGACCGGGGGCTACACCTTC.